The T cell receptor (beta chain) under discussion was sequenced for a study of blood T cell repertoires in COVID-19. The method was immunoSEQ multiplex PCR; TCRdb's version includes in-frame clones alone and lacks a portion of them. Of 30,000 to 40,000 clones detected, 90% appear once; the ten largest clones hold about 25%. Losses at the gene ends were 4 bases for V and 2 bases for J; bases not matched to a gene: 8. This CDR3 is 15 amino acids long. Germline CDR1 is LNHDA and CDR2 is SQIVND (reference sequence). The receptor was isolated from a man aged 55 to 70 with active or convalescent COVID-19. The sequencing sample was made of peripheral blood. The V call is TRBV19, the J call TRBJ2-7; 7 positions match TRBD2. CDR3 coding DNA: TGTGCCAGTAGTAAGAGCGGGACGCCTACCTACGAGCAGTACTTC. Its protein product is CASSKSGTPTYEQYF.